This T cell receptor beta chain appears in the sequencing data of a study of Graves' ophthalmopathy and Graves' hyperthyroidism. Study background: The blood sample was drawn at first diagnosis and before any treatment. Study-wide points: The majority of expanded thyroid clonotypes above 0.001 frequency also occurred in blood. Discrimination between ophthalmopathy and stable hyperthyroidism by a 13-signature model showed approximately 89% sensitivity and over 70% specificity.

This clonotype was counted ten times or more. What it binds is unknown. The V and J ends lost 4 bases and 9 bases, in that order; junction bases with no gene match: 8. The CDR3 covers 16 residues. Per germline, CDR1 MDHEN and CDR2 SYDVKM. Exclusion covered patients with other autoimmune diseases or uncontrolled infections (as well as pregnancy or lactation). The study amplified TCR beta CDR3 regions using RNA transcripts. RT-PCR in the first round used HTBI primers; a second-round multiplex PCR followed. TCRdb passed the multiplex PCR reads through MiXCR, listing each CDR3 protein once. The table shows 170,000 or so distinct CDR3 sequences, with around two fifths occurring only once.

The V and J genes are TRBV28 and TRBJ1-6, with 11 bases lining up with TRBD1. Material: peripheral blood. The origin of this receptor is a woman in her thirties or forties with Graves' ophthalmopathy. As DNA, the CDR3 is TGTGCCAGCAGTTATTCACTAGGGACAGGGGGTTCACCCCTCCACTTT. Translating gives CASSYSLGTGGSPLHF.